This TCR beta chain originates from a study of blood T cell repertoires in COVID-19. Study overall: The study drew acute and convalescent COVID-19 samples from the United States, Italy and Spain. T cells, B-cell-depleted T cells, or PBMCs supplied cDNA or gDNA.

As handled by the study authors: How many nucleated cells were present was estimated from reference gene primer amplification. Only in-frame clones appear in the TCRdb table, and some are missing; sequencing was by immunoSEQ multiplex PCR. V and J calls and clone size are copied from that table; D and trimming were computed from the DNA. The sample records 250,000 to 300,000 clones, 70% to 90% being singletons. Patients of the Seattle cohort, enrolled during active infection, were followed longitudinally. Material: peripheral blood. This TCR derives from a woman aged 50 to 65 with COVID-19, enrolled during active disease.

CDR3 amino acids: CASSSGQGAKSGNTIYF. The CDR3, as DNA: TGTGCCAGCAGCTCGGGACAGGGGGCGAAATCTGGAAACACCATATATTTT. V gene TRBV7-6 combines with J gene TRBJ1-3; 12 bases map to TRBD1. Germline V gene data show CDR1 as SGHVS and CDR2 as FNYEAQ. V trimming: 4 bases; J trimming: 1 base; junction bases outside the gene matches: 5. The CDR3 runs to 17 residues.